This is a list of T cell receptor beta chains from one sample in a study of beta chain features in type 1 diabetes. Some clones are missing from TCRdb's copy, which holds only in-frame ones; the method was immunoSEQ multiplex PCR. The sample lists fewer than 70,000 clones, 55% to 75% seen once, with 0.25% to 0.35% in the top ten. Source material: stem cell memory CD4+ T cells from blood. These receptors originate from a woman in her thirties with type 1 diabetes. The CDR3 runs from the conserved cysteine through the conserved F or W.

v_gene	len	CDR3aa
TRBV28	13	CASSLANLYEQFF
TRBV9	14	CASSVGPGRNEQFF
TRBV11-2	13	CASSLGGTDTQYF
TRBV11-2	15	CASSLAGQLNTEAFF
TRBV18	15	CASSPLQGSDQPQHF
TRBV5-6	14	CASSFRDRGLGYTF
TRBV9	14	CASNVAGVQETQYF
TRBV5-8	17	CASSLAFGTGEGETQYF
TRBV28	14	CASSYPGRQETQYF
TRBV7-3	17	CASSSPEQAGVHSEQYF
TRBV5-1	13	CASSFAQDSEQYF
TRBV6-5	16	CASSYSGLAGGNIQYF
TRBV30	14	CAWRLVAGTYEQYF
TRBV13	14	CASSSGRRDQPQHF
TRBV27	17	CASSLSRLAGDSDEQFF
TRBV7-8	16	CASSWDSAVGGKEQYF
TRBV5-1	14	CASSLGSSNTEAFF
TRBV9	16	CASSVESRLSGNTIYF
TRBV6-5	16	CASSYSPGGTYNEQFF
TRBV30	14	CAWKVPGTRGEQYF
TRBV27	15	CASSRTGSANQPQHF
TRBV28	13	CASTSGTVGGYTF
TRBV7-9	13	CASSYYRDREQFF
TRBV4-1	15	CASSRLGTGENIQYF
TRBV5-5	14	CASSFVRVGTEAFF
TRBV12-5	18	CASGLTSDGRVASETQYF
TRBV2	14	CASQDRQVRTEAFF
TRBV14	14	CASSQEPQGNEQFF
TRBV6-6	14	CASSNDGGVKTQYF
TRBV2	14	CASSEFQGEGEQYF
TRBV14	12	CATSGPGVKQFF
TRBV5-1	14	CASSALTGDYGYTF
TRBV7-3	16	CASSLTTGVGANVLTF
TRBV23-1	16	CASSDQGLADTDTQYF
TRBV5-1	14	CASSLVLAGHTQYF
TRBV12-5	15	CASGLGGGGNQPQHF
TRBV9	18	CASSVAVGTAVTNYGYTF
TRBV19	14	CASSIPGGNQPQHF
TRBV19	17	CASRDRGRIGPMNEQFF
TRBV7-6	15	CASSGTGGFRGTQYF
TRBV28	16	CASSGPGTGMDNEQFF